The 20 T cell receptor beta chains listed next were all sequenced from one sample in a study of T cells in Graves' hyperthyroidism and ophthalmopathy. From RNA transcripts, TCR beta CDR3 regions were amplified. RT-PCR in the first round (using the HTBI primer set) targeted the TCR CDR3. TCRdb used MiXCR to reprocess the multiplex PCR reads, holding one entry per CDR3 protein. Of over 350,000 distinct CDR3 sequences listed, roughly 20% are singletons. The material sequenced was blood. All receptors derive from a man aged 18 to 35 with Graves' ophthalmopathy.

A word on this clonotype: A much larger clonotype is one base distant, so this may be a read error. The V and J genes are TRBV3-1 and TRBJ2-1; 7 nucleotides line up with TRBD2. CDR3 length: 14 amino acids. Germline CDR1 reads LGHDT; CDR2 reads YNNKEL (reference sequence). The CDR3: CATSRASGYSEQFF. The DNA of the CDR3 is TGTGCCACCTCTAGGGCTAGCGGTTACAGTGAGCAGTTCTTC.

In its sample, this clonotype was seen many times. This chain links TRBV11-3 with TRBJ2-1; a weak D match, TRBD2 (6 bases). Germline CDR1 and CDR2: SGHNT and YENEEA. This CDR3 comprises 14 residues. Trimming pared 5 bases from V and 4 bases from J, leaving 12 bases between. CDR3 in DNA: TGTGCCAGCAGCCGGGACTCCAGTTACAATGAGCAGTTCTTC. Its protein is CASSRDSSYNEQFF. Full variable domain (outside the CDR3, taken from reference TRBV11-3 and TRBJ2-1): EAGVVQSPRYKIIEKKQPVAFWCNPISGHNTLYWYLQNLGQGPELLIRYENEEAVDDSQLPKDRFSAERLKGVDSTLKIQPAELGDSAVYLCASSRDSSYNEQFFGPGTRLTVL.

On this clonotype itself: At one end, the junction sequence differs from germline, possibly due to a read error. The V and J genes are TRBV5-8 and TRBJ1-5; 7 nucleotides line up with TRBD1. Germline CDR1 and CDR2: SGHTS and YDEGEE. The CDR3 consists of 14 residues. The CDR3 DNA is TGTGCCAGCAGCCGACAGGGAAGCAATCAGCCCCGGCATTTT. The encoded protein is CASSRQGSNQPRHF. The full variable domain, completed using reference TRBV5-8 and TRBJ1-5, is EAGVTQSPTHLIKTRGQQATLRCSPISGHTSVYWYQQALGLGLQFLLWYDEGEERNRGNFPPRFSGRQFPNYSSELNVNALELEDSALYLCASSRQGSNQPRHFGDGTRLSIL.

This clonotype was observed many times. The CDR3 bases are TGCGCCAGCAGTGAGTCGGGGGACGCCCGCTATGGCTACACCTTC. Amino acids: CASSESGDARYGYTF. V usage is TRBV10-2 and J usage is TRBJ1-2; possibly TRBD1 for D (5 bases). Germline V gives CDR1 WSHSY, CDR2 SAAADI. The CDR3 length is 15 residues. V shed 0 bases and J shed 4 bases, with 12 bases lying between them.

This clonotype was picked up many times. This chain joins TRBV20-1 and TRBJ1-1, with TRBD1 identical over 7 bases. The ends lost 3 bases at V and 1 base at J; junction bases unmatched: 5. CDR1 and CDR2 from the germline V gene are DFQATT and SNEGSKA (reference sequence). The CDR3 covers 14 residues. The chain's CDR3 is CSASSGTANTEAFF. As DNA, the CDR3 is TGCAGTGCTAGCTCCGGGACAGCGAACACTGAAGCTTTCTTT.

This clonotype was recorded at least ten times. This chain joins TRBV24-1 and TRBJ2-3, with a weak D call TRBD2 (5 bases). The V and J ends lost 5 bases and 2 bases respectively, with 10 bases between them. There are 14 residues in the CDR3. Germline V gives CDR1 KGHDR, CDR2 SFDVKD. CDR3 sequence (DNA): TGTGCCACCAGTGCGGGCGGGCCCACAGATACGCAGTATTTT. As protein: CATSAGGPTDTQYF.

This clonotype was detected ten times or more. The chain combines TRBV7-8 with TRBJ2-1; a weak D match, TRBD1 (6 bases). The length of the CDR3 is 14 residues. V was pared by 5 bases and J by 7 bases, with 15 bases between. Germline CDR1 is SGHVS and CDR2 is FQNEAQ. CDR3 in amino acids: CASSQSWGTNEQFF. The CDR3 bases are TGTGCCAGCAGCCAGAGCTGGGGGACAAATGAGCAGTTCTTC.

The gene calls are TRBV11-2 and TRBJ2-2; D is unresolved. Between the trimmed V and J ends, which lost 1 base and 2 bases, there was a span of 17 bases. This CDR3 comprises 18 residues. Germline CDR1 SGHAT, CDR2 FQNNGV. The CDR3 loop reads CASSLGRIISPNTGELFF. CDR3 in DNA: TGTGCCAGCAGCTTAGGGAGAATCATTTCCCCCAACACCGGGGAGCTGTTTTTT. Together with reference TRBV11-2 and TRBJ2-2, the CDR3 gives the full variable domain: EAGVAQSPRYKIIEKRQSVAFWCNPISGHATLYWYQQILGQGPKLLIQFQNNGVVDDSQLPKDRFSAERLKGVDSTLKIQPAKLEDSAVYLCASSLGRIISPNTGELFFGEGSRLTVL.

This clonotype has a count of ten or more. This chain connects TRBV5-1 to TRBJ1-2; D might be TRBD1 (6 bases). Germline V gives CDR1 SGHRS, CDR2 YFSETQ. V gave up 6 bases and J gave up 4 bases, with 22 bases separating them. CDR3 length: 16 residues. Here the CDR3 reads CASTLHPGGLTYGYTF. CDR3 in DNA: TGCGCCAGCACCCTCCATCCCGGGGGGCTTACCTATGGCTACACCTTC. Filled out from reference TRBV5-1 and TRBJ1-2, the complete variable domain reads KAGVTQTPRYLIKTRGQQVTLSCSPISGHRSVSWYQQTPGQGLQFLFEYFSETQRNKGNFPGRFSGRQFSNSRSEMNVSTLELGDSALYLCASTLHPGGLTYGYTFGSGTRLTVV.

This clonotype was counted at least ten times. The chain carries TRBV6-5 and TRBJ2-3; 8 bases map to TRBD1. The CDR3 runs to 17 residues. Per germline, CDR1 MNHEY and CDR2 SVGAGI. V gave up 0 bases and J gave up 5 bases; unmatched junction bases: 10. CDR3 region: CASSYSTGAAVVDTQYF. The CDR3 coding sequence is TGTGCCAGCAGTTACTCGACAGGGGCTGCAGTCGTAGATACGCAGTATTTT.

V usage is TRBV27 and J usage is TRBJ2-3, with D perhaps being TRBD1 or TRBD2 (6 bases each). Germline CDR1 and CDR2: MNHEY and SMNVEV (reference sequence). This CDR3 is built from 17 residues. Trimming shortened V by 0 bases and J by 2 bases, and 15 bases separated the two germline ends. This chain's CDR3 is CASSLSSGAPPTDTQYF. In DNA form, the CDR3 reads TGTGCCAGCAGTTTATCGTCGGGGGCTCCCCCCACAGATACGCAGTATTTT.

This clonotype was seen ten or more times. In DNA form, the CDR3 reads TGTGCCAGCAGCCAAGTAGGGGCACAGGGGGGCAAAGCTTTCTTT. Amino acids: CASSQVGAQGGKAFF. The V and J genes are TRBV3-1 and TRBJ1-1, with 8 bases lining up with TRBD1. Trimming removed 1 base from V and 9 bases from J; junction bases left unmatched: 10. Germline loops: CDR1 LGHDT, CDR2 YNNKEL (reference sequence). This CDR3 has 15 amino acids.

This clonotype has more than one count but fewer than ten. V usage is TRBV5-5 and J usage is TRBJ1-1, with D perhaps TRBD1 (5 bases). The CDR3 runs 15 residues. The germline V and J ends were trimmed by 2 bases and 4 bases, with 15 bases remaining between them. The germline V gene has CDR1 SGHKS and CDR2 YYEKEE (reference sequence). CDR3: CASSLLSPGVTEAFF. The CDR3 nucleotides read TGTGCCAGCAGCTTATTGAGCCCGGGGGTCACTGAAGCTTTCTTT.

V gene TRBV6-5 combines with J gene TRBJ1-3; D gene uncertain. V was shortened by 0 bases and J by 2 bases, with 8 bases between the two germline ends. This CDR3 contains 15 residues. Germline values: CDR1 MNHEY, CDR2 SVGAGI. DNA of the CDR3: TGTGCCAGCAGTTACTCGGAATACCCTGGAAACACCATATATTTT. Residues: CASSYSEYPGNTIYF.

This sequence joins TRBV6-1 and TRBJ1-5; possible D gene TRBD1, 6 bases. There are 15 residues in the CDR3. Trimming took 8 bases from V and 6 from J, leaving 20 bases between them. Germline lookup yields CDR1 MNHNS and CDR2 SASEGT. For the CDR3, the DNA is TGTGCCAGCTCGCTTCCAGGGGACGGCCGTCAGCCCCAGCATTTT. It is translated as CASSLPGDGRQPQHF.

This clonotype was picked up a small number of times. V and J are TRBV20-1 and TRBJ1-2; TRBD1 aligns across 8 bases. Germline V gene data show CDR1 as DFQATT and CDR2 as SNEGSKA (reference sequence). With 4 bases clipped from V and 2 bases from J, the junction kept 9 bases outside the gene matches. This CDR3 is 15 amino acids long. CDR3: CSATLQGGGNYGYTF. CDR3 nucleotides: TGCAGTGCTACCCTACAGGGGGGCGGCAACTATGGCTACACCTTC.

CDR3 residues: CASGPGSGELFF. CDR3 in DNA: TGTGCTAGTGGCCCGGGGTCCGGGGAGCTGTTTTTT. The genes are TRBV12-5 and TRBJ2-2; tentative D call: TRBD2 (5 bases). V was trimmed by 6 bases and J by 6 bases, leaving 8 bases between them. This CDR3 is built from 12 residues. The germline V gene has CDR1 LGHNT and CDR2 FRNRAP.

The chain has TRBV12-3 or TRBV12-4 and TRBJ1-5; D unresolved. The CDR3 totals 13 residues. Trimming removed 0 bases at V and 5 bases at J, with 5 bases between. The chain's CDR3 is CASSLARDQPQHF. In DNA, the CDR3 is TGTGCCAGCAGTTTAGCCCGGGATCAGCCCCAGCATTTT.

This clonotype showed up many times. The chain couples TRBV6-1 to TRBJ1-5, with 7 positions matching TRBD1. The germline CDR1 and CDR2 sequences are MNHNS and SASEGT. Trimming took 3 bases from V and 1 from J; bases not matched to a gene: 3. CDR3 length: 15 residues. The CDR3 coding sequence is TGTGCCAGCAGTGAGGAGACAGGGAGCAATCAGCCCCAGCATTTT. This sequence encodes CASSEETGSNQPQHF.

The chain uses TRBV9 and TRBJ2-3, with 8 nucleotides matching TRBD2. The V gene end was trimmed by 0 bases and the J gene end by 7 bases; junction bases not matched to a gene: 10. The length of the CDR3 is 16 residues. Germline V gives CDR1 SGDLS, CDR2 YYNGEE. CDR3 coding DNA: TGTGCCAGCAGCGTAGCCGGGCGGGGGGCCATGAATACGCAGTATTTT. This translates into CASSVAGRGAMNTQYF.